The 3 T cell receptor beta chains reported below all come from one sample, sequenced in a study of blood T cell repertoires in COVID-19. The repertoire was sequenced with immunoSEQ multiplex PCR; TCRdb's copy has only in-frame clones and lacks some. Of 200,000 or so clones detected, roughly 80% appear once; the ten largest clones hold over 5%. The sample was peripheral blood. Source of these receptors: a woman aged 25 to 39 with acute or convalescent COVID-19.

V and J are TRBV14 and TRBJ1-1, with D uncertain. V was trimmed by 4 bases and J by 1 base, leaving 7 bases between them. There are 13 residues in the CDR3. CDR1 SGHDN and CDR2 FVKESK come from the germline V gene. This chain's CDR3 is CASSPQPNTEAFF. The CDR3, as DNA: TGTGCCAGCAGCCCACAACCGAACACTGAAGCTTTCTTT.

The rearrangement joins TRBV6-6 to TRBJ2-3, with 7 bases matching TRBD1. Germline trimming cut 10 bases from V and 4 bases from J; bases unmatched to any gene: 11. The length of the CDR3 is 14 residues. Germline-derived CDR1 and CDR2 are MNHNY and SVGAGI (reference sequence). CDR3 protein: CATLSQGLPDTQYF. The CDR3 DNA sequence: TGTGCCACCCTATCACAGGGGTTACCAGATACGCAGTATTTT.

CDR3 loop: CASSLVGGGAPQYF. CDR3 coding DNA: TGTGCCAGCAGCTTGGTCGGCGGGGGGGCCCCCCAGTACTTC. J is TRBJ2-5 and V is TRBV5-6; 9 bases agree with TRBD2. The germline V gene encodes CDR1 SGHDT and CDR2 YYEEEE. V was pared by 0 bases and J by 9 bases, with 6 bases of the junction left unmatched. The CDR3 has 14 amino acids.